This T cell receptor beta chain was retrieved from a study of blood T cell repertoires in COVID-19. For the study at large: From the United States, Italy and Spain came samples of acute and convalescent COVID-19.

How the authors handled the data: Researchers report that nucleated cell counts were estimated from reference gene primer amplification. Method: immunoSEQ multiplex PCR; TCRdb's copy keeps in-frame clones and lacks some. The V and J calls and clone size were taken over from that table, and D and trimming were inferred from the DNA. The sample carries more than 150,000 clones, just under 80% recorded once. V was trimmed by 7 bases and J by 6 bases, leaving 16 bases between them. CDR1 is MNHEY, CDR2 SMNVEV, per germline (reference sequence). This CDR3 region has 14 residues. The source material was peripheral blood. The rearrangement links TRBV27 to TRBJ2-1; a possible D gene is TRBD1 (5 bases). The origin of this receptor is a woman over 75 with acute or convalescent COVID-19. Written as DNA, the CDR3 is TGTGCCAGCACTTGGGGCGGAGCCCCCAATGAGCAGTTCTTC. Encoded protein: CASTWGGAPNEQFF.